This entry is about one T cell receptor beta chain. What it binds is not known. The data were obtained in a study of human T cells and chemical hapten exposure. As for the study in general: On the upper back, patch tests were applied with 0.01% DPC and read at 6 days. The study, taken as a whole, reports: Unchanged with DPC sensitization were TCRs above 1 in 1000 frequency. Since the donors had alopecia, their immune response may not be the same as that of healthy people. With patch test score, the counts of PT1 expanded TCRs showed a positive correlation.

MiXCR, applied by TCRdb to the RACE reads, yields one record per CDR3 protein. The sample holds approximately 80,000 distinct CDR3 sequences; approximately 10% are singletons and the top ten take 2.5%. Trimming shortened V by 7 bases and J by 5 bases, and 12 bases separated the two germline ends. The CDR3 is 14 residues long. Germline CDR1 is KGHSY and CDR2 is FQNENV. As to time point: patch test 2, 6 weeks after DPC sensitization. Treatment specified: therapeutic diphenylcyclopropenone sensitization with weekly scalp DPC. This TCR came from a young woman with alopecia areata. Some clones in this sample may be carry-over from other donors' samples. The genes are TRBV16 and TRBJ1-6, with a tentative D call TRBD1 (5 bases). The sample in question was whole blood, obtained in connection with sensitization to the hapten diphenylcyclopropenone (DPC). In DNA form, the CDR3 reads TGTGCCAGCAAGCAGGGAGCGAATAATTCACCCCTCCACTTT. It is translated as CASKQGANNSPLHF.